The clone carrying this T cell receptor (beta chain) showed up many times. Antigen: not known. Germline loops: CDR1 MDHEN, CDR2 SYDVKM. The CDR3 length is 16 residues. The ends lost 2 bases at V and 5 bases at J; junction bases unmatched: 4. The data derive from a study of T cells in Graves' hyperthyroidism and ophthalmopathy. Study results and caveats: Among clonotypes expanded in thyroid above 0.001, most were also found in blood.

Amplification of TCR beta CDR3 regions was performed using RNA transcripts as template. HTBI primers were employed in a first-round RT-PCR of the TCR CDR3. TCRdb analysed the multiplex PCR reads with MiXCR anew, one entry per CDR3 protein. The sample lists under 350,000 distinct CDR3 sequences; roughly 15% were seen once. The chain has TRBV28 and TRBJ2-3; 13 bases are a match to TRBD2. The material sequenced was blood. This clonotype originated in a middle-aged woman with Graves' ophthalmopathy. CDR3 sequence reads: CASSLGLAGEVDTQYF. CDR3 bases: TGTGCCAGCAGTTTAGGACTAGCGGGGGAGGTAGATACGCAGTATTTT.